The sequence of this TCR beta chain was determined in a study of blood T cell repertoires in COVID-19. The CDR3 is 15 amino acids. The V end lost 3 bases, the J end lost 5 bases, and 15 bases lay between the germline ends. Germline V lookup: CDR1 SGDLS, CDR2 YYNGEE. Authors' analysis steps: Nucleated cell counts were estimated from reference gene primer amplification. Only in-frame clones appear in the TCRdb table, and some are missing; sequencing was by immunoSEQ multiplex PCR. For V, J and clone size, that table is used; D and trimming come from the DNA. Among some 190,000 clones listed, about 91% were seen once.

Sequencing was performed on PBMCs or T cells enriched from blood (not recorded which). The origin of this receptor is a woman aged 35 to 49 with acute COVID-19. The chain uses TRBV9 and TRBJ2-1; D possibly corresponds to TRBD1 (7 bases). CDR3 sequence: CASSGPQGGNNEQFF. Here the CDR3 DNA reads TGTGCCAGCAGCGGACCTCAGGGGGGTAACAATGAGCAGTTCTTC. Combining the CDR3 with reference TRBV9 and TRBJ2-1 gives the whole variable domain DSGVTQTPKHLITATGQRVTLRCSPRSGDLSVYWYQQSLDQGLQFLIQYYNGEERAKGNILERFSAQQFPDLHSELNLSSLELGDSALYFCASSGPQGGNNEQFFGPGTRLTVL.